Detailed here is one T cell receptor beta chain. The antigen is not known. The source of the sample is a study of identical twins' blood T cells. Each TCR cDNA library carried sample-specific barcodes on both ends. Original analysis: Per-library CDR3 reads ranged roughly 2 to 3.6 million; clonotypes, ~90,000 to ~550,000. TCRdb reprocessed the 5' RACE reads with MiXCR, giving one entry per CDR3 protein. TCRdb assigned the V and J calls; the authors' analysis was not used. The sample contains a few hundred thousand distinct CDR3 sequences, roughly 28% of which appear only once. Trimming took 4 bases from V and 0 from J, leaving 19 bases between them. Germline loops: CDR1 SGHDT, CDR2 YYEEEE. The CDR3 loop spans 17 amino acids. Findings of the study overall: Mainly, cloneset size products determined shared clonotypes, twins included.

Sequencing used PBMCs. This clonotype was sampled from a woman aged 18-49 years in good health. The chain couples TRBV5-6 to TRBJ1-2; a possible D gene is TRBD1 (6 bases). CDR3 nucleotides: TGTGCCAGCAGCCCGGACAGCCGCTTTACTTCTAACTATGGCTACACCTTC. It is translated as CASSPDSRFTSNYGYTF. Filled out from reference TRBV5-6 and TRBJ1-2, the complete variable domain reads DAGVTQSPTHLIKTRGQQVTLRCSPKSGHDTVSWYQQALGQGPQFIFQYYEEEERQRGNFPDRFSGHQFPNYSSELNVNALLLGDSALYLCASSPDSRFTSNYGYTFGSGTRLTVV.